One sample yielded the 12 T cell receptor beta chains listed below, sequenced in a study of low-dose radiotherapy and immunotherapy resistance in tumors. Regarding time point: before trial treatment. With TRAV- and TRBV-specific primers, first-strand cDNA was made, covering the alpha and beta chains. It was with a constant-region primer and a V-primer adapter that TCRs were amplified over approximately 18 PCR cycles. From the reads, TCRdb called clonotypes with MiXCR, one entry per CDR3 protein. The sample includes under 90,000 distinct CDR3 sequences, 30% to 40% of them seen just once. Sequencing used PBMCs, obtained before treatment. The source of these receptors is a female donor with ovarian cancer.

This clonotype was seen repeatedly, ten times or more. It is likely a read error: a sequence one base away is far more abundant. The rearrangement joins TRBV21-1 to TRBJ2-1; TRBD2, the D gene given by the table, was not confirmed from the DNA. TRBV21-1 is given as a pseudogene. The CDR3 is 15 amino acids. The CDR3 loop is CASSKEWNGDYEQFF. The DNA of the CDR3 is TGTGCCAGCAGCAAAGAATGGAACGGAGACTACGAGCAGTTCTTC.

Of note for this clonotype: It may be a read error: a sequence one base away is much more abundant. V and J are TRBV4-3 and TRBJ2-2, with D perhaps matching TRBD2 (6 bases). The CDR3 is made up of 15 amino acids. From germline, CDR1 is LGHNA and CDR2 YSLEER. V was shortened by 0 bases and J by 6 bases, with 11 bases between the two germline ends. CDR3 region: CASSQDPGVPGELFF. CDR3 nucleotides: TGCGCCAGCAGCCAAGATCCGGGGGTTCCCGGGGAGCTGTTTTTT.

This clonotype was counted at least ten times. The chain links TRBV20-1 to TRBJ2-1; tentatively, D is TRBD2 (6 bases). V was pared by 0 bases and J by 8 bases, with 20 bases between. From germline, CDR1 is DFQATT and CDR2 SNEGSKA (reference sequence). There are 16 residues in the CDR3. The CDR3 spells CSARDPIRLVSDEQFF. CDR3 in DNA: TGCAGTGCTAGAGACCCAATCAGACTAGTGAGCGATGAGCAGTTCTTC.

In this sample, this clonotype turned up many times. CDR3 DNA: TGTGCCAGCAGCCCACAGATTAGCAATCAGCCCCAGCATTTT. Translating it yields CASSPQISNQPQHF. The chain couples TRBV7-2 to TRBJ1-5, with unresolved D. Germline-derived CDR1 and CDR2 are SGHTA and FQGNSA. Trimming cost V 5 bases and J 0 bases, with 8 bases left between them. This CDR3 contains 14 residues. Full variable domain (missing parts from reference TRBV7-2 and TRBJ1-5): GAGVSQSPSNKVTEKGKDVELRCDPISGHTALYWYRQSLGQGLEFLIYFQGNSAPDKSGLPSDRFSAERTGGSVSTLTIQRTQQEDSAVYLCASSPQISNQPQHFGDGTRLSIL.

This clonotype was counted at least ten times. At one end the junction does not follow the germline gene, possibly because of a read error. The chain joins TRBV10-3 to TRBJ2-7; D gene ambiguous. Germline assignment: CDR1 ENHRY and CDR2 SYGVKD. The CDR3 sequence is 12 residues long. The CDR3 nucleotides are TGTGCCACCAGTGGGCAGAACTACGAGCAGTACTTC. Translating gives CATSGQNYEQYF.

This clonotype was found many times. This chain joins TRBV18 and TRBJ2-1; D not certain. Germline CDR1 is KGHSH and CDR2 is LQKENI. This CDR3 has 13 amino acids. V lost 1 base, J lost 7 bases, and 8 bases lay in between. CDR3 residues: CASSPQGWNEQFF. The CDR3 DNA reads TGTGCCAGCTCACCACAGGGTTGGAATGAGCAGTTCTTC. Using reference TRBV18 and TRBJ2-1 for the parts outside the CDR3, the full variable domain is NAGVMQNPRHLVRRRGQEARLRCSPMKGHSHVYWYRQLPEEGLKFMVYLQKENIIDESGMPKERFSAEFPKEGPSILRIQQVVRGDSAAYFCASSPQGWNEQFFGPGTRLTVL.

In this sample, this clonotype turned up many times. This rearrangement joins TRBV28 to TRBJ1-5, with D perhaps matching TRBD1 (5 bases). The V gene's germline CDR1 is MDHEN and CDR2 SYDVKM. Trimming shortened V by 7 bases and J by 3 bases, and 13 bases separated the two germline ends. CDR3 length: 14 amino acids. The CDR3 protein is CASTPRQINQPQHF. In DNA, the CDR3 is TGTGCCAGCACCCCGAGACAGATCAATCAGCCCCAGCATTTT.

This clonotype was detected ten times or more. This chain links TRBV5-1 with TRBJ1-4; 10 nucleotides align to TRBD1. The V gene's germline CDR1 is SGHRS and CDR2 YFSETQ. The CDR3 is made up of 15 amino acids. Trimming removed 4 bases from V and 10 bases from J; junction bases left unmatched: 10. CDR3 DNA sequence: TGCGCCAGCAGCCCCGGGACAGGGGAAATTGGAAAACTGTTTTTT. Encoded protein: CASSPGTGEIGKLFF. Full variable domain (outside the CDR3, taken from reference TRBV5-1 and TRBJ1-4): KAGVTQTPRYLIKTRGQQVTLSCSPISGHRSVSWYQQTPGQGLQFLFEYFSETQRNKGNFPGRFSGRQFSNSRSEMNVSTLELGDSALYLCASSPGTGEIGKLFFGSGTQLSVL.

This clonotype occurred many times. The V and J genes are TRBV7-2 and TRBJ2-1; TRBD2 matches at 8 bases. CDR3 length: 15 residues. Germline V gives CDR1 SGHTA, CDR2 FQGNSA. Trimming removed 0 bases from V and 8 bases from J; junction bases left unmatched: 6. CDR3 protein: CASSLAPGGFYEQFF. The CDR3 DNA is TGTGCCAGCAGCTTAGCCCCGGGAGGGTTCTATGAGCAGTTCTTC.

This chain uses TRBV6-2 or TRBV6-3 with TRBJ2-3; no clear D. The CDR3 covers 13 residues. The V and J ends lost 2 bases and 3 bases respectively, with 6 bases between them. From germline, CDR1 is MNHEY and CDR2 SVGEGT. CDR3 DNA: TGTGCCAGCAGTTACGCGGTAACAGATACGCAGTATTTT. This gives the protein CASSYAVTDTQYF.

V gene TRBV5-1 combines with J gene TRBJ1-2; 7 bases map to TRBD1. Germline trimming cut 4 bases from V and 5 bases from J; bases unmatched to any gene: 5. Germline V gene data show CDR1 as SGHRS and CDR2 as YFSETQ. The CDR3 has 13 residues. The CDR3 DNA reads TGCGCCAGCAGCGGGACAGAGATTTATGGCTACACCTTC. This translates into CASSGTEIYGYTF.

This clonotype was found many times. The genes are TRBV19 and TRBJ2-1; TRBD2 aligns across 14 bases. The CDR3 length is 17 residues. Trimming removed 6 bases from V and 7 bases from J; junction bases left unmatched: 11. The germline CDR1 and CDR2 sequences are LNHDA and SQIVND (reference sequence). For the CDR3, the DNA is TGTGCCAGTAGCTCAAAGTGGGGACTAGCGGGAGTTAATGAGCAGTTCTTC. Protein: CASSSKWGLAGVNEQFF.